Following are 32 T cell receptor beta chains from one sample sequenced in a study of spatial heterogeneity in lung cancer. Time point indicated: sample taken at primary tumor resection. In each case, whole RNA from tumor, nontumor lung or frozen PBMC was sequenced unsorted. Each CDR3 protein gets one entry after TCRdb re-called the 5' RACE reads with MiXCR. The sample lists roughly 80,000 distinct CDR3 sequences, 10% to 15% occurring once. Source: PBMCs, taken at surgery. These receptors originate from a male donor with early-stage non-small cell lung cancer.

This clonotype was seen at least ten times. V gene TRBV7-9 combines with J gene TRBJ2-7, with 10 bases matching TRBD1. The CDR3 spans 14 residues. Per germline, CDR1 SEHNR and CDR2 FQNEAQ (reference sequence). With V trimmed by 5 bases and J by 5 bases, 6 bases remained unmatched. This CDR3 reads CASSPRDRGDEQYF. CDR3 bases: TGTGCCAGCAGCCCCCGGGACAGGGGCGACGAGCAGTACTTC.

This clonotype was recorded at least ten times. CDR3 DNA sequence: TGCAGCGTTGGAATAGCCGGCACAGATACGCAGTATTTT. Amino acids: CSVGIAGTDTQYF. J is TRBJ2-3 and V is TRBV29-1, with D unresolved. The V end lost 4 bases, the J end lost 1 base, and 9 bases lay between the germline ends. The CDR3 loop spans 13 amino acids. Germline lookup yields CDR1 SQVTM and CDR2 ANQGSEA.

This clonotype was observed at least ten times. The V gene is TRBV2, the J gene TRBJ2-2, with 7 bases fitting TRBD2. CDR1 SNHLY and CDR2 FYNNEI come from the germline V gene. Trimming at V came to 8 bases and at J to 4 bases, leaving 7 bases not matched to a gene. The CDR3 extends over 14 amino acids. CDR3 in DNA: TGTGCCAGCTTAAGGGACTACACCACCGGGGAGCTGTTTTTT. Translation: CASLRDYTTGELFF.

The chain has TRBV5-1 and TRBJ2-1; 7 bases align to TRBD1. V was pared by 3 bases and J by 7 bases, with 10 bases of the junction left unmatched. This CDR3 contains 15 residues. Per germline, CDR1 SGHRS and CDR2 YFSETQ. The CDR3 bases are TGCGCCAGCAGCTCCGGACAGGTAGATCATAATGAGCAGTTCTTC. Its translation: CASSSGQVDHNEQFF.

This clonotype was counted only a few times. The chain recombines TRBV6-5 with TRBJ2-2, with 11 nucleotides matching TRBD1. CDR1 is MNHEY, CDR2 SVGAGI, per germline. The CDR3 covers 14 residues. Unmatched junction bases numbered 3, after V lost 6 bases and J lost 6 bases. CDR3 amino acids: CASRPGQGAGELFF. CDR3 DNA sequence: TGTGCCAGCAGGCCGGGACAGGGGGCCGGGGAGCTGTTTTTT.

This clonotype has more than one count but fewer than ten. The rearrangement uses TRBV2 and TRBJ2-7; D gene unclear. Trimming removed 6 bases from V and 1 base from J, with 13 bases in between. The CDR3 length is 14 residues. Looked up from germline, CDR1 is SNHLY and CDR2 is FYNNEI. The CDR3 here is CASRPGPGSYEQYF. As DNA, the CDR3 is TGTGCCAGCAGGCCGGGTCCTGGGTCCTACGAGCAGTACTTC.

The chain employs TRBV6-1 and TRBJ2-3, with D tentatively TRBD2 (6 bases). Trimming left V 6 bases short and J 2 bases short, with 9 bases between. This CDR3 has 13 amino acids. Germline CDR1 is MNHNS and CDR2 is SASEGT. The CDR3 region has the DNA TGTGCCAGCAGGGGACTCTACACAGATACGCAGTATTTT. As protein: CASRGLYTDTQYF.

This clonotype has ten or more counts. The chain uses TRBV29-1 and TRBJ1-1, with 10 bases aligning to TRBD1. Germline V CDR1 and CDR2: SQVTM, ANQGSEA. CDR3 length equals 12 residues. J was trimmed by 3 bases and V by 8 bases; bases with no gene match: 3. The CDR3 sequence: CSTGTGDTEAFF. As DNA, the CDR3 is TGCAGCACCGGGACAGGGGACACTGAAGCTTTCTTT.

The chain carries TRBV7-9 and TRBJ2-2; D is possibly TRBD1 (6 bases). The CDR3 is made up of 16 amino acids. V dropped 3 bases and J dropped 7 bases, with 18 bases sitting between them. Germline CDR1 is SEHNR and CDR2 is FQNEAQ (reference sequence). This chain's CDR3 is CASSFSTGVLGGELFF. CDR3 DNA: TGTGCCAGCAGCTTTTCGACAGGAGTCCTCGGCGGGGAGCTGTTTTTT.

The J gene is TRBJ2-1, the V gene TRBV6-5; perhaps TRBD1 as D (6 bases). CDR1 is MNHEY and CDR2 is SVGAGI in the germline V gene. Trimming removed 7 bases at V and 5 bases at J, with 12 bases between. The CDR3 loop spans 13 amino acids. CDR3 coding DNA: TGTGCCAGCACCGAAGGGGGTAACAATGAGCAGTTCTTC. Encoded protein: CASTEGGNNEQFF.

This clonotype has ten or more counts. J is TRBJ1-1 and V is TRBV6-6; D is uncertain. V shed 4 bases and J shed 6 bases, with 12 bases lying between them. This CDR3 is 13 amino acids long. Per the germline V gene, CDR1 is MNHNY and CDR2 is SVGAGI (reference sequence). The CDR3: CASSSSPDPEAFF. As DNA, the CDR3 is TGTGCCAGCAGTTCCAGCCCGGACCCTGAAGCTTTCTTT.

A note on this clonotype: A read error may produce the germline difference seen at one junction end. V gene TRBV7-2 combines with J gene TRBJ2-3; D ambiguous. Looked up from germline, CDR1 is SGHTA and CDR2 is FQGNSA. CDR3 length: 15 amino acids. This CDR3 is CVSSLAAAPQNTQYF. In nucleotides, the CDR3 is TGTGTCAGCAGCTTAGCAGCAGCCCCCCAAAATACGCAGTATTTT.

CDR3 protein: CASNSGQGNQPQHF. In DNA form, the CDR3 reads TGTGCCAGCAATTCGGGACAGGGAAATCAGCCCCAGCATTTT. The chain is built from TRBV2 and TRBJ1-5; the match to TRBD1 covers 9 bases. CDR3 length: 14 amino acids. Germline V gene lookup returns CDR1 SNHLY and CDR2 FYNNEI. Trimming took 7 bases from V and 4 from J; bases not matched to a gene: 5.

This clonotype was picked up a small number of times. The chain recombines TRBV7-3 with TRBJ2-6; no clear D gene. This CDR3 spans 15 amino acids. Trimming left V 4 bases short and J 0 bases short, with 7 bases between. Germline values: CDR1 SGHTA, CDR2 FQGTGA. The CDR3 sequence: CASSSPSSGANVLTF. The CDR3 DNA reads as TGTGCCAGCAGCTCTCCAAGCTCTGGGGCCAACGTCCTGACTTTC.

This clonotype has a count of ten or more. V usage is TRBV29-1 and J usage is TRBJ1-2, with D perhaps matching TRBD1 (5 bases). Germline V lookup: CDR1 SQVTM, CDR2 ANQGSEA. This CDR3 comprises 13 residues. V was pared by 4 bases and J by 0 bases, with 9 bases between. For the CDR3, the DNA is TGCAGCGTTGCGGAACAGGCTAACTATGGCTACACCTTC. The encoded protein is CSVAEQANYGYTF.

This clonotype was picked up a small number of times. The chain carries TRBV6-5 and TRBJ2-7, with 7 positions matching TRBD1. This CDR3 has 15 amino acids. J lost 0 bases, V lost 6 bases, and 8 bases had no gene match. Per germline, CDR1 MNHEY and CDR2 SVGAGI. DNA of the CDR3: TGTGCCAGCAGAAGCGACAGGGCCAGCTCCTACGAGCAGTACTTC. This sequence encodes CASRSDRASSYEQYF.

This clonotype was observed at least ten times. In nucleotides, the CDR3 is TGTGCCAGCAGCATCCGGAGGGTAGGGACAGCGTACAATGAGCAGTTCTTC. Protein sequence: CASSIRRVGTAYNEQFF. This chain links TRBV7-8 with TRBJ2-1, with D maybe TRBD1 (7 bases). The CDR3 totals 17 residues. Germline CDR1 SGHVS, CDR2 FQNEAQ. The V and J ends lost 5 bases and 4 bases respectively, with 21 bases between them.

This clonotype came up many times. The gene calls are TRBV29-1 and TRBJ1-2; D call uncertain. The CDR3 consists of 14 residues. CDR1 is SQVTM, CDR2 ANQGSEA, per germline. With 6 bases removed from V and 0 bases from J, the gap between germline ends came to 14 bases. CDR3 in amino acids: CSVVDTRSNYGYTF. The DNA for the CDR3 is TGCAGCGTCGTTGACACCCGTTCTAACTATGGCTACACCTTC.

Ten or more counts support this clonotype. CDR3 residues: CASSPLGTSGSNEQYF. CDR3 coding DNA: TGCGCCAGCAGCCCCCTAGGGACTAGCGGGAGTAATGAGCAGTACTTC. The V and J genes are TRBV5-1 and TRBJ2-7; 14 bases map to TRBD2. With 4 bases clipped from V and 7 bases from J, the junction kept 10 bases outside the gene matches. Germline V gene data show CDR1 as SGHRS and CDR2 as YFSETQ. CDR3 size: 16 residues.

The chain links TRBV9 to TRBJ2-5; no reliable D call. Germline values: CDR1 SGDLS, CDR2 YYNGEE. The CDR3 is made up of 14 amino acids. V was cut by 0 bases and J by 2 bases, with 8 bases left in between. CDR3 region: CASSVGTDQETQYF. CDR3 DNA sequence: TGTGCCAGCAGCGTAGGGACGGATCAAGAGACCCAGTACTTC.

This clonotype was found a few times. The J gene is TRBJ1-2, the V gene TRBV27; TRBD1 matches at 8 bases. The CDR3 is made up of 14 amino acids. V was pared by 2 bases and J by 6 bases, with 5 bases of the junction left unmatched. The V gene's germline CDR1 is MNHEY and CDR2 SMNVEV (reference sequence). CDR3: CASSLQGAVNGYTF. The CDR3 region has the DNA TGTGCCAGCAGTTTACAGGGGGCGGTGAATGGCTACACCTTC.

The sample holds many counts of this clonotype. The rearrangement joins TRBV10-3 to TRBJ1-2; D is undetermined. V lost 3 bases to trimming and J lost 3 bases, with 11 bases between them. This CDR3 spans 14 amino acids. Per germline, CDR1 ENHRY and CDR2 SYGVKD. The CDR3 bases are TGTGCCATCAGTGATACCGACACCGACTATGGCTACACCTTC. This sequence encodes CAISDTDTDYGYTF.

This clonotype was seen more than once but under ten times. This chain joins TRBV20-1 and TRBJ1-1; no reliable D call. CDR1 is DFQATT and CDR2 is SNEGSKA in the germline V gene (reference sequence). There are 12 residues in the CDR3. Trimming took off 6 bases at V and 1 base at J, with 9 bases between the two ends. This CDR3 reads CSADDGNTEAFF. The CDR3 DNA reads TGCAGTGCCGATGACGGGAACACTGAAGCTTTCTTT.

This clonotype was seen more than once but under ten times. The chain employs TRBV5-1 and TRBJ1-5; D might be TRBD1 (5 bases). Germline V gene sequence: CDR1 SGHRS, CDR2 YFSETQ. Trimming took off 4 bases at V and 0 bases at J, with 11 bases between the two ends. The CDR3 has 15 amino acids. The CDR3 reads CASSADGHSNQPQHF. CDR3 sequence (DNA): TGCGCCAGCAGCGCCGACGGACATAGCAATCAGCCCCAGCATTTT.

This clonotype was seen only a few times. J is TRBJ2-2 and V is TRBV7-2; D gene ambiguous. The CDR3 spans 12 residues. Trimming pared 1 base from V and 7 bases from J, leaving 4 bases between. CDR1 and CDR2 (germline): SGHTA, FQGNSA. The CDR3 bases are TGTGCCAGCAGCTTAGTAATCGGGGAGCTGTTTTTT. It translates to CASSLVIGELFF. Supplemented by reference TRBV7-2 and TRBJ2-2, the full variable domain reads GAGVSQSPSNKVTEKGKDVELRCDPISGHTALYWYRQSLGQGLEFLIYFQGNSAPDKSGLPSDRFSAERTGGSVSTLTIQRTQQEDSAVYLCASSLVIGELFFGEGSRLTVL.

This clonotype was observed a few times. CDR3 region: CASSFSLSEQFF. The CDR3 bases are TGTGCCAGCAGCTTCAGTTTGTCTGAGCAGTTCTTC. The genes are TRBV11-3 and TRBJ2-1; D gene ambiguous. Trimming took 3 bases from V and 9 from J, leaving 9 bases between them. The germline V gene has CDR1 SGHNT and CDR2 YENEEA. This CDR3 has 12 amino acids.

This clonotype was seen at least ten times. The chain combines TRBV11-1 with TRBJ1-1, with D tentatively TRBD1 (6 bases). Germline lookup yields CDR1 SGHAT and CDR2 FQDESV (reference sequence). The CDR3 runs 14 residues. V was pared by 5 bases and J by 5 bases, with 15 bases between. CDR3: CASSPLGGRTEAFF. The CDR3, as DNA: TGTGCCAGCAGCCCCCTCGGGGGGCGAACTGAAGCTTTCTTT.

The J gene is TRBJ2-7, the V gene TRBV5-6, with a possible D match to TRBD2 (6 bases). The germline V gene encodes CDR1 SGHDT and CDR2 YYEEEE. This CDR3 has 13 residues. V was shortened by 4 bases and J by 2 bases, with 10 bases between the two germline ends. The CDR3 sequence: CASSGGITYEQYF. CDR3 sequence (DNA): TGTGCCAGCAGCGGGGGGATAACCTACGAGCAGTACTTC.

V and J are TRBV3-1 and TRBJ2-1; no definite D call. The V end was cut by 6 bases, the J end by 5 bases, with 8 bases between. The CDR3 consists of 12 residues. The V gene's germline CDR1 is LGHDT and CDR2 YNNKEL (reference sequence). CDR3 sequence reads: CASRLGNNEQFF. The CDR3, as DNA: TGTGCCAGCAGGTTGGGAAACAATGAGCAGTTCTTC.

The J gene is TRBJ1-5, the V gene TRBV19; 11 positions match TRBD1. Germline values: CDR1 LNHDA, CDR2 SQIVND (reference sequence). The V and J ends lost 11 bases and 0 bases, in that order; junction bases with no gene match: 9. CDR3 length: 16 residues. DNA for the CDR3: TGTGCCGGCGGACAGGGGGCCGTTAATAGCAATCAGCCCCAGCATTTT. It specifies CAGGQGAVNSNQPQHF.

The chain uses TRBV5-1 and TRBJ2-7; 8 nucleotides match TRBD1. V dropped 8 bases and J dropped 1; count of bases not matched to a gene: 8. The CDR3 has 14 residues. The V gene's germline CDR1 is SGHRS and CDR2 YFSETQ. CDR3 bases: TGCGCCAGTCTGCGGGGACAGGTTTCCTACGAGCAGTACTTC. This gives the protein CASLRGQVSYEQYF.

The rearrangement links TRBV30 to TRBJ2-1; D is unresolved. This CDR3 region has 16 residues. V dropped 1 base and J dropped 4 bases, with 17 bases sitting between them. The V gene's germline CDR1 is GTSNPN and CDR2 SVGIG (reference sequence). CDR3 in amino acids: CAWSAYGKDPYNEQFF. In DNA, the CDR3 is TGTGCCTGGAGTGCCTATGGAAAGGACCCTTACAATGAGCAGTTCTTC.